Shown below are 4 T cell receptor beta chains from a single sample sequenced in a study of CD8 T cells in Susac syndrome. When the RNA was reverse transcribed, random hexamers were used with an input of roughly 0.45 to 1 ug. One entry per CDR3 protein, called by TCRdb with MiXCR from the immunoSEQ multiplex PCR reads. The sample yields fewer than 80,000 distinct CDR3 sequences, approximately 93% seen once. What was sequenced was CD8+ T cells from PBMCs. The receptors derive from a human donor with Susac syndrome.

This rearrangement joins TRBV19 to TRBJ2-7, with D perhaps given as TRBD1 or TRBD2 (5 bases each). This CDR3 contains 13 residues. V was trimmed by 5 bases and J by 0 bases, leaving 8 bases between them. Germline CDR1 and CDR2: LNHDA and SQIVND (reference sequence). CDR3 protein: CASSEGYSYEQYF. The CDR3 nucleotides are TGTGCCAGTAGTGAGGGGTACTCCTACGAGCAGTACTTC.

The chain couples TRBV12-3 or TRBV12-4 to TRBJ1-1; 10 bases line up with TRBD1. With V trimmed by 2 bases and J by 0 bases, 6 bases remained unmatched. The CDR3 runs to 17 residues. CDR3 coding DNA: TGTGCCAGCAGTTTAAAAGGACAGGGGGAATTGAACACTGAAGCTTTCTTT. Amino acids: CASSLKGQGELNTEAFF.

The chain carries TRBV12-5 and TRBJ2-2; D possibly corresponds to TRBD1 (6 bases). Germline V gives CDR1 LGHNT, CDR2 FRNRAP. The CDR3 spans 13 residues. Trimming removed 5 bases at V and 11 bases at J, with 15 bases between. CDR3 DNA: TGTGCTAGTGGTCCGCGGACAGAGCAAGAGCTGTTTTTT. Its translation is CASGPRTEQELFF.

The chain couples TRBV11-2 to TRBJ2-5; D is unclear. V lost 1 base and J lost 13, with 16 bases in between. This CDR3 spans 13 amino acids. Germline CDR1 reads SGHAT; CDR2 reads FQNNGV. The CDR3 reads CASSLGPGHLLYF. The CDR3 DNA is TGTGCCAGCAGCTTAGGGCCCGGTCACTTACTGTACTTC.